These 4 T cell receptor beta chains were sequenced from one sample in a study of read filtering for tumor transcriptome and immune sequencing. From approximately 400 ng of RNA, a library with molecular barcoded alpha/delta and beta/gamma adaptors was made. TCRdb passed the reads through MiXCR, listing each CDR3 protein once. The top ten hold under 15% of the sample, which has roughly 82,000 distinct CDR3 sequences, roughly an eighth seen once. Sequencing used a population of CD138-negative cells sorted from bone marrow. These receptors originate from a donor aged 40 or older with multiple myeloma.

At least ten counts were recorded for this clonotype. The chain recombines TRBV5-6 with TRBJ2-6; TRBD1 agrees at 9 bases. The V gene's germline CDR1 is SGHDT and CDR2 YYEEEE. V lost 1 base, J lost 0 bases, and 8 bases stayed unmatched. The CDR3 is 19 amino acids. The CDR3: CASSLKPGQGPSGANVLTF. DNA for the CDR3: TGTGCCAGCAGCTTGAAGCCGGGACAGGGTCCCTCTGGGGCCAACGTCCTGACTTTC.

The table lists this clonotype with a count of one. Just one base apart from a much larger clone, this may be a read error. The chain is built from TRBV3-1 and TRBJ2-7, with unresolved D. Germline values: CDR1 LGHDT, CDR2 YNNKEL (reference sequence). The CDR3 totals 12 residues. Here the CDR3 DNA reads TGTGTCAGCAGCCAAGATCGTTGGGAGCAGTACTTC. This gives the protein CVSSQDRWEQYF.

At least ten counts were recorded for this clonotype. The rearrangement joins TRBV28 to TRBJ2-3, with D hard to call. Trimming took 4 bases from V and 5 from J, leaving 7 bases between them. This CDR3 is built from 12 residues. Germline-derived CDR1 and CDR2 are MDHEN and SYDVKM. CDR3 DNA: TGTGCCAGCAGTTCCCGAGGAGATACGCAGTATTTT. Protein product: CASSSRGDTQYF. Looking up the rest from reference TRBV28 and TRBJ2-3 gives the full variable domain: DVKVTQSSRYLVKRTGEKVFLECVQDMDHENMFWYRQDPGLGLRLIYFSYDVKMKEKGDIPEGYSVSREKKERFSLILESASTNQTSMYLCASSSRGDTQYFGPGTRLTVL.

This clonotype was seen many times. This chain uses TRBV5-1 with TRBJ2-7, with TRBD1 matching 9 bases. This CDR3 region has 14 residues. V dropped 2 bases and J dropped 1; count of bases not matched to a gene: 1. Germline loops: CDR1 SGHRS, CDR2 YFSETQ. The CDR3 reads CASSLQGASYEQYF. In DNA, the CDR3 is TGCGCCAGCAGCTTACAGGGGGCATCCTACGAGCAGTACTTC.